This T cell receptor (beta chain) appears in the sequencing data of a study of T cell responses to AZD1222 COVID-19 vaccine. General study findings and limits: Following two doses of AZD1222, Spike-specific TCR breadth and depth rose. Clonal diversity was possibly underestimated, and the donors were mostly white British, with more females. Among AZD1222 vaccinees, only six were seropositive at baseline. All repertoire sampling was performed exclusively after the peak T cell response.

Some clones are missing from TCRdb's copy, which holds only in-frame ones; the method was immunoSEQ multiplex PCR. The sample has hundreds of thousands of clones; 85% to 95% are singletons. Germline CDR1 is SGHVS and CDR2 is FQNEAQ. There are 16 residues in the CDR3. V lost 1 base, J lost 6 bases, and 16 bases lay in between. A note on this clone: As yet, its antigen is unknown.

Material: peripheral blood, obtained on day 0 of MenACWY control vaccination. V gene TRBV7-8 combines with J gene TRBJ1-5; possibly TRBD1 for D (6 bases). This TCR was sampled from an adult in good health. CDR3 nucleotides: TGTGCCAGCAGCTTAGTTACCAGGGGAGGGACTCAGCCCCAGCATTTT. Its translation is CASSLVTRGGTQPQHF. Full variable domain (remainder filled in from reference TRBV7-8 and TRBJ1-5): GAGVSQSPRYKVAKRGQDVALRCDPISGHVSLFWYQQALGQGPEFLTYFQNEAQLDKSGLPSDRFFAERPEGSVSTLKIQRTQQEDSAVYLCASSLVTRGGTQPQHFGDGTRLSIL.